This T cell receptor beta chain was recorded in a study of neurological immune-mediated disorders. Over 160 million TCR-beta sequences from 15-18 subjects were obtained in each sequencing run. TCRdb reprocessed the 5' RACE reads via MiXCR and lists one record per CDR3 protein. The sample holds tens of thousands of distinct CDR3 sequences; approximately 3.5% are singletons and the top ten take less than 3%. The germline CDR1 and CDR2 sequences are DFQATT and SNEGSKA (reference sequence). V was cut by 5 bases and J by 0 bases, with 10 bases left in between. The CDR3 loop spans 13 amino acids. This clonotype was seen ten or more times.

The sequence was collected from a woman in her forties or fifties with multiple sclerosis. Sequenced material: PBMCs. The chain employs TRBV20-1 and TRBJ1-1; no definite D call. As DNA, the CDR3 is TGCAGTGCTCTAGATCGGATGAACACTGAAGCTTTCTTT. It translates to CSALDRMNTEAFF.